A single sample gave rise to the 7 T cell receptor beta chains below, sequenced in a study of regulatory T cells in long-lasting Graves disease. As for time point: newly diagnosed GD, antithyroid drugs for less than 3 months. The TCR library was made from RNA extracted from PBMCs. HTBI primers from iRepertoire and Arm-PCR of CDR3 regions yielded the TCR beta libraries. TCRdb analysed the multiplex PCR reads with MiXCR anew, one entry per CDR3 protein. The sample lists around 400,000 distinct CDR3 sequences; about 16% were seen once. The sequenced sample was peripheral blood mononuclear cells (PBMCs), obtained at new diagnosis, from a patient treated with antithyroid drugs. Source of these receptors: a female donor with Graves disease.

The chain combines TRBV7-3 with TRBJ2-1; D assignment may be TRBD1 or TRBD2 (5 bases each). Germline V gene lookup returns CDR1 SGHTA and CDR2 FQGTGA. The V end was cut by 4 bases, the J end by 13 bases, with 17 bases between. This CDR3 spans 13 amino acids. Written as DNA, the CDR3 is TGTGCCAGCAGCTCTTCCTCAGGGAGCCCACAGTTCTTC. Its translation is CASSSSSGSPQFF.

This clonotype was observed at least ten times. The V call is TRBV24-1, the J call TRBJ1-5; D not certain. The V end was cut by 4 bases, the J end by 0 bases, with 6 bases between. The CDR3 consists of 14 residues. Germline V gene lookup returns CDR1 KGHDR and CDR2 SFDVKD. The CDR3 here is CATSEDLSNQPQHF. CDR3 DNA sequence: TGTGCCACCAGTGAAGACCTTAGCAATCAGCCCCAGCATTTT.

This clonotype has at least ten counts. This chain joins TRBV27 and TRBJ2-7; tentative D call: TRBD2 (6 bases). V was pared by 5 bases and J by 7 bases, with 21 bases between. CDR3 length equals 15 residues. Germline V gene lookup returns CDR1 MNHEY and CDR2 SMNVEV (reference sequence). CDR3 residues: CASSPLPASVGEQYF. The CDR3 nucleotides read TGTGCCAGCAGTCCGCTGCCGGCTAGCGTCGGAGAGCAGTACTTC.

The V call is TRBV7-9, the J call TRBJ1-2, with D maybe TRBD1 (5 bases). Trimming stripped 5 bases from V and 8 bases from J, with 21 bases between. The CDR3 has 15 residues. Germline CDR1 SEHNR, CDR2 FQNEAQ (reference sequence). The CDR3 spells CASSLGRGTTGGYTF. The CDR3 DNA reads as TGTGCCAGCAGCCTCGGTAGGGGAACCACGGGCGGCTACACCTTC.

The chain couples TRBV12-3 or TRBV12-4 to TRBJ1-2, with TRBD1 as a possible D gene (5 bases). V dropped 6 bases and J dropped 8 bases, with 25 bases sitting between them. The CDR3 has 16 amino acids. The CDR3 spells CASRPDSGGESWGYTF. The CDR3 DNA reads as TGTGCCAGCAGACCGGACTCGGGAGGGGAGAGTTGGGGCTACACCTTC.

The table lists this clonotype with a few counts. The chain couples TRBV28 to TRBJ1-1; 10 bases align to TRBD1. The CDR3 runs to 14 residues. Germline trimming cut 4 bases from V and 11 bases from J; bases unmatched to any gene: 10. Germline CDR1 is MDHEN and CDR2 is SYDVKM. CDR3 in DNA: TGTGCCAGCAGTTCCGTGACAGGGGGCCCTTCGGCTTTCTTT. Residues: CASSSVTGGPSAFF.

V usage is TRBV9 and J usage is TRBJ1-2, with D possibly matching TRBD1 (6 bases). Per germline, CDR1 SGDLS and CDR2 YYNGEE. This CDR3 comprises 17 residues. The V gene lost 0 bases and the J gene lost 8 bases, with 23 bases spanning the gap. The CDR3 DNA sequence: TGTGCCAGCAGCGTAGCGGTCCAGGGGAGCGGTCTCCGGGGCTACACCTTC. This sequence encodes CASSVAVQGSGLRGYTF.